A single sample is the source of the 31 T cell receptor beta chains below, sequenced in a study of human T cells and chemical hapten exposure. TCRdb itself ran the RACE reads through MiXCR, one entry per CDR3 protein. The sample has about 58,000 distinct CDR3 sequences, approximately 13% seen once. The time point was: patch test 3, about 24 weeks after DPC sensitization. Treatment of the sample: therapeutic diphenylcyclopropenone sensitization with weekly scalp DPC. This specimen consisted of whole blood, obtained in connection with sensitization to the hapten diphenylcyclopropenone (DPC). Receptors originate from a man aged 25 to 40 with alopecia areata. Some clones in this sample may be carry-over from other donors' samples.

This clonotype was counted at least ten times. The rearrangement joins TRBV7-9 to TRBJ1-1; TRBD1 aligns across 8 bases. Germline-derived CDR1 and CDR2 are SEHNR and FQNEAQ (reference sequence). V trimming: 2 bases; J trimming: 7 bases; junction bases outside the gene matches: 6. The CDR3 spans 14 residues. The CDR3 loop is CASSLTQGANEAFF. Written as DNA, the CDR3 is TGTGCCAGCAGCTTAACCCAGGGGGCAAATGAAGCTTTCTTT.

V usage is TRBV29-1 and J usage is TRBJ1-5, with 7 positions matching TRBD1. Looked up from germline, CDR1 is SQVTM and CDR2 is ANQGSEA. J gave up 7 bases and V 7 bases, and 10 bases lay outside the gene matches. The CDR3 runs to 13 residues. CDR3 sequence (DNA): TGCAGCGGAGTAACAGGGGCAGGGCAGCCCCAGCATTTT. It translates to CSGVTGAGQPQHF.

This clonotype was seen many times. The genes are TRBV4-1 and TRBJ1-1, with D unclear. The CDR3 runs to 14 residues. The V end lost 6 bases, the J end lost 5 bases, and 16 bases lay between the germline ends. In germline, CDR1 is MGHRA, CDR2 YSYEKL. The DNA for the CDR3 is TGCGCCAGCAGGGCCCCCCTAAAGGGAACTGAAGCTTTCTTT. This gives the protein CASRAPLKGTEAFF.

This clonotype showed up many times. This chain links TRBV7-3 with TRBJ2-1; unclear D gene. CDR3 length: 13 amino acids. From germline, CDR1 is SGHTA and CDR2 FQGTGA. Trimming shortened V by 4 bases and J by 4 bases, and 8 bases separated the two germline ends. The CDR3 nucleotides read TGTGCCAGCAGCTCCGAGCTTTACAATGAGCAGTTCTTC. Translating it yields CASSSELYNEQFF.

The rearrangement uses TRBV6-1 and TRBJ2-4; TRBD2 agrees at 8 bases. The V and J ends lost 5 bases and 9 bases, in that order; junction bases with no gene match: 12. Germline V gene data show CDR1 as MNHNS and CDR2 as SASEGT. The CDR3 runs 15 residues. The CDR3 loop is CASSTFAGGRVIQYF. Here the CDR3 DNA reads TGTGCCAGCAGTACTTTTGCGGGGGGTCGAGTCATTCAGTACTTC.

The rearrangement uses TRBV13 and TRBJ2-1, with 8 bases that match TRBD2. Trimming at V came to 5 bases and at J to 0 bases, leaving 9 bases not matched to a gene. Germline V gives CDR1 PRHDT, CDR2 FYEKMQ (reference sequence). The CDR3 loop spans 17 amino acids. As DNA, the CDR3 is TGTGCCAGCAGCCACCCTTATCGGGGGGGCTCCTACAATGAGCAGTTCTTC. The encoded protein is CASSHPYRGGSYNEQFF.

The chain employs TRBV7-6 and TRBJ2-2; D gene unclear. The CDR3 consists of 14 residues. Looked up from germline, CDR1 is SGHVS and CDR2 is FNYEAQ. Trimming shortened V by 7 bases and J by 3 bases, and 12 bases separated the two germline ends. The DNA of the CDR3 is TGTGCCAGCACCTTTGGGCTGGACACCGGGGAGCTGTTTTTT. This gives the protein CASTFGLDTGELFF.

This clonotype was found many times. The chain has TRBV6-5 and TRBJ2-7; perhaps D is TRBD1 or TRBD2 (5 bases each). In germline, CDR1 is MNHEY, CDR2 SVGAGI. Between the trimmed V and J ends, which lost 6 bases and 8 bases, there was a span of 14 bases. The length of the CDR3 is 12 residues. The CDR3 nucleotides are TGTGCCAGCAGGGGGACGGGGTTCAAGCAGTACTTC. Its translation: CASRGTGFKQYF.

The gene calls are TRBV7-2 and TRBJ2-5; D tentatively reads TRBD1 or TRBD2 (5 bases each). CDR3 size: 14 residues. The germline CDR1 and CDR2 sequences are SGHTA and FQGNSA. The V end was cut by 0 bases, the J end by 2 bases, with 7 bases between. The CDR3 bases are TGTGCCAGCAGCTTAGCGGGGGAGCAAGAGACCCAGTACTTC. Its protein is CASSLAGEQETQYF. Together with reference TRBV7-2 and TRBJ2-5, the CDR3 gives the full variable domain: GAGVSQSPSNKVTEKGKDVELRCDPISGHTALYWYRQSLGQGLEFLIYFQGNSAPDKSGLPSDRFSAERTGGSVSTLTIQRTQQEDSAVYLCASSLAGEQETQYFGPGTRLLVL.

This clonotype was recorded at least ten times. The CDR3 DNA is TGTGCCAGCTCACCACCGGAAAGGACCTGGGACGATGAGCAGTTCTTC. It specifies CASSPPERTWDDEQFF. This chain uses TRBV18 with TRBJ2-1; D may match TRBD1 or TRBD2 (5 bases each). Germline loops: CDR1 KGHSH, CDR2 LQKENI. Deletions cut 0 bases from V and 8 bases from J, with 17 bases between. CDR3 size: 16 residues.

The CDR3 nucleotides are TGTGCCAGCAGCTTAAGTATGGGACAGGGGGGAGAGCAGTTCTTC. This gives the protein CASSLSMGQGGEQFF. The V gene is TRBV7-6, the J gene TRBJ2-1; TRBD1 agrees at 11 bases. The CDR3 runs 15 residues. The germline gives CDR1 SGHVS, CDR2 FNYEAQ. After removal of 2 bases from V and 10 bases from J, the junction contained 7 bases not matched to a gene.

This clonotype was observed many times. CDR3 coding DNA: TGCGCCAGCAGCCCGGGGACAGGGGGCGCAGGGCAAGAGCAGTTCTTC. It specifies CASSPGTGGAGQEQFF. The chain uses TRBV5-1 and TRBJ2-1; 12 bases line up with TRBD1. The germline gives CDR1 SGHRS, CDR2 YFSETQ. The trim removed 4 bases at V and 10 bases at J, leaving 12 bases unmatched. The CDR3 spans 16 residues.

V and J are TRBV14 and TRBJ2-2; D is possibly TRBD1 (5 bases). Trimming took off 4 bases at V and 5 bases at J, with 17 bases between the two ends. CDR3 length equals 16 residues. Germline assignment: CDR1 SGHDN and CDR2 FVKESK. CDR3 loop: CASSPLTGLGTGELFF. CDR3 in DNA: TGTGCCAGCAGCCCATTAACAGGCCTTGGGACCGGGGAGCTGTTTTTT.

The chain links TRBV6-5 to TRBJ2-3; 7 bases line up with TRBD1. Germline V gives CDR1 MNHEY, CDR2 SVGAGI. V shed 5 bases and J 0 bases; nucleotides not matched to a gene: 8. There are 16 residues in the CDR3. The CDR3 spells CASSLEQGHSTDTQYF. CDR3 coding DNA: TGTGCCAGCAGTCTCGAACAGGGGCACAGCACAGATACGCAGTATTTT.

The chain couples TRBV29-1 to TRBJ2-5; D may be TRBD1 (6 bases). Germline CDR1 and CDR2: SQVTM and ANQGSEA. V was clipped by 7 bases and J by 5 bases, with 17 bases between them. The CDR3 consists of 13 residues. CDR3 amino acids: CSAKTGKYETQYF. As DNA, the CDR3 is TGCAGCGCTAAAACAGGGAAGTATGAGACCCAGTACTTC.

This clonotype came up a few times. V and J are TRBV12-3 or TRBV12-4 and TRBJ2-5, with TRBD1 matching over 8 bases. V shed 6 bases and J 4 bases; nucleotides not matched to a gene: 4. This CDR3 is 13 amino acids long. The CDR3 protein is CASRPGQGETQYF. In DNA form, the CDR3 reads TGTGCCAGCAGACCCGGACAGGGAGAGACCCAGTACTTC.

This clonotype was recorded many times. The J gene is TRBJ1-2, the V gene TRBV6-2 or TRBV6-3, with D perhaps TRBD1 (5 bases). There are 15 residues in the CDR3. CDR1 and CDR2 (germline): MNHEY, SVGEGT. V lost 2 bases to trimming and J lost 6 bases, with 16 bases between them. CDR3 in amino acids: CASSYGRWGSDGYTF. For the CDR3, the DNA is TGTGCCAGCAGTTACGGCCGGTGGGGGTCTGATGGCTACACCTTC.

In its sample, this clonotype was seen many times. The CDR3 DNA follows: TGTGCCAGCAGTTCCCGTCAACCCCAGGGCTTGAACACTGAAGCTTTCTTT. Amino acid sequence: CASSSRQPQGLNTEAFF. The genes are TRBV28 and TRBJ1-1; TRBD1 might be the D (5 bases). Germline-derived CDR1 and CDR2 are MDHEN and SYDVKM. Trimming took off 4 bases at V and 0 bases at J, with 18 bases between the two ends. This CDR3 has 17 amino acids. Using reference TRBV28 and TRBJ1-1 for the parts outside the CDR3, the full variable domain is DVKVTQSSRYLVKRTGEKVFLECVQDMDHENMFWYRQDPGLGLRLIYFSYDVKMKEKGDIPEGYSVSREKKERFSLILESASTNQTSMYLCASSSRQPQGLNTEAFFGQGTRLTVV.

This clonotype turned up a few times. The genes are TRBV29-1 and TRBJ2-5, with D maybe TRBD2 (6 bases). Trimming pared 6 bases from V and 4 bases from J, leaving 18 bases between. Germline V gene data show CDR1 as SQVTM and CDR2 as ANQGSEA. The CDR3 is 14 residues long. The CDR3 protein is CSVPRDLGGETQYF. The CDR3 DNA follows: TGCAGCGTCCCAAGGGACCTGGGGGGAGAGACCCAGTACTTC.

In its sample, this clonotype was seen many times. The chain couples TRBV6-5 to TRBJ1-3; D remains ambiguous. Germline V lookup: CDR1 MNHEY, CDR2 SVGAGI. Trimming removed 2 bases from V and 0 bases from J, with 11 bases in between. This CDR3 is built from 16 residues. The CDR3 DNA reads TGTGCCAGCAGTTACGCGGTTGAGGGCTCTGGAAACACCATATATTTT. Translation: CASSYAVEGSGNTIYF.

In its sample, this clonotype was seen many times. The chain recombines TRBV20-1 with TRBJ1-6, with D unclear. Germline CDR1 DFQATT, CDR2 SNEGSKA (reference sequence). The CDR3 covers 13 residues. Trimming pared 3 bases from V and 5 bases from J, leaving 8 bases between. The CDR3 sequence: CSASAPNNSPLHF. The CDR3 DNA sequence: TGCAGTGCTAGTGCCCCGAATAATTCACCCCTCCACTTT.

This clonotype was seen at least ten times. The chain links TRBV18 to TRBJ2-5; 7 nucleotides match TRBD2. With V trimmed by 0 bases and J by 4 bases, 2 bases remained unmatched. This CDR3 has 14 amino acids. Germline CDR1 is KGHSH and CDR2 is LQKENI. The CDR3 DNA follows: TGTGCCAGCTCACCACCGCCGGGGGGAGAGACCCAGTACTTC. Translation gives CASSPPPGGETQYF. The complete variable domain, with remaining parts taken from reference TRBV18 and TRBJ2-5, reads NAGVMQNPRHLVRRRGQEARLRCSPMKGHSHVYWYRQLPEEGLKFMVYLQKENIIDESGMPKERFSAEFPKEGPSILRIQQVVRGDSAAYFCASSPPPGGETQYFGPGTRLLVL.

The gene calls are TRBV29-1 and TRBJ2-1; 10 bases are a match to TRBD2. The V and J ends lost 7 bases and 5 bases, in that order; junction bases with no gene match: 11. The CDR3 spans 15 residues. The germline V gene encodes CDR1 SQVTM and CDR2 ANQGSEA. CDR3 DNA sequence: TGCAGCGCCCGACCTAGCGGGGGCGTAAACAATGAGCAGTTCTTC. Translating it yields CSARPSGGVNNEQFF.

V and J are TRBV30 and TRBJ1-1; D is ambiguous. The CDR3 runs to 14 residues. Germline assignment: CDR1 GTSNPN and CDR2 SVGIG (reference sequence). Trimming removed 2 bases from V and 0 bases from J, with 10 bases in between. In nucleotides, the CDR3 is TGTGCCTGGAGTTTCGGACCGATGAACACTGAAGCTTTCTTT. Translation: CAWSFGPMNTEAFF.

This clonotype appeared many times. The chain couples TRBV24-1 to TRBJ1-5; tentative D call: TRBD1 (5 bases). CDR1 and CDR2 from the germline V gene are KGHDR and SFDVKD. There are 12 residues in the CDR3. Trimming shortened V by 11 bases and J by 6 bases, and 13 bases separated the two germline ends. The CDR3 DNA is TGTGCCAGCAGGGTTCTCACTCAGCCCCAGCATTTT. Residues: CASRVLTQPQHF.

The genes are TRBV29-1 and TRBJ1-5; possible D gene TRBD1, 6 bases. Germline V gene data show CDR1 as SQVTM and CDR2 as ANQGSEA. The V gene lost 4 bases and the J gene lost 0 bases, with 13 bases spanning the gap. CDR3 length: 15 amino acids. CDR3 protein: CSVGWDITSNQPQHF. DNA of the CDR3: TGCAGCGTTGGGTGGGACATAACTAGCAATCAGCCCCAGCATTTT.

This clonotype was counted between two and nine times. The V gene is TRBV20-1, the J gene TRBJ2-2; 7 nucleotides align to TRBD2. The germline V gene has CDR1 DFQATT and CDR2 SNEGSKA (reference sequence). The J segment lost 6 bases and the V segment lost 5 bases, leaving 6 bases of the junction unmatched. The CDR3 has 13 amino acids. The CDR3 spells CSAPGEGPGELFF. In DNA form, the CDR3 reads TGCAGTGCTCCCGGGGAGGGGCCCGGGGAGCTGTTTTTT.

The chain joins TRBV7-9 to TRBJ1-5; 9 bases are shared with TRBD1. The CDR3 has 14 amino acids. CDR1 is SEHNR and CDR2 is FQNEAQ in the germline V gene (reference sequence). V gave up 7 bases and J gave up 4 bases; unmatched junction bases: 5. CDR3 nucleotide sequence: TGTGCCAGCACCGCAGGGACAGGGAATCAGCCCCAGCATTTT. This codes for CASTAGTGNQPQHF.

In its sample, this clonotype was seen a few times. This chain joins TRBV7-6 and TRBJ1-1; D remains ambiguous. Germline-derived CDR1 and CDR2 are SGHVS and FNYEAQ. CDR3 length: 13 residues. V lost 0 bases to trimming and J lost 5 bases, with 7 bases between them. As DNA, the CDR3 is TGTGCCAGCAGCTTAGCGTCGGGGACTGAAGCTTTCTTT. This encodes CASSLASGTEAFF. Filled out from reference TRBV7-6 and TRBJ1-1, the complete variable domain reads GAGVSQSPRYKVTKRGQDVALRCDPISGHVSLYWYRQALGQGPEFLTYFNYEAQQDKSGLPNDRFSAERPEGSISTLTIQRTEQRDSAMYRCASSLASGTEAFFGQGTRLTVV.

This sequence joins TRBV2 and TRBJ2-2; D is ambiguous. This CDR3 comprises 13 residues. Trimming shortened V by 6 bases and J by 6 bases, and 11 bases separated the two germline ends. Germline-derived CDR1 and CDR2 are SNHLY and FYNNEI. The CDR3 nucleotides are TGTGCCAGCAGCCCCTTGGGTCCCGGGGAGCTGTTTTTT. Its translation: CASSPLGPGELFF.

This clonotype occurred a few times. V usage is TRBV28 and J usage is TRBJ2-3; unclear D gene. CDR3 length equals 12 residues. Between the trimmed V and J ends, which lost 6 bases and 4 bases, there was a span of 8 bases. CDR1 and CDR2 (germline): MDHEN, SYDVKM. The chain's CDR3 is CASRTSADTQYF. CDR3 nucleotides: TGTGCCAGCAGGACCTCAGCAGATACGCAGTATTTT.